A single count supports the clone carrying this TCR beta chain. Its antigen remains unknown. The data derive from a study of T cell responses to AZD1222 COVID-19 vaccine. Study information: Pooled samples include second doses given at about 4 or 12 weeks.

Notes on the study in general: Baseline seropositives among AZD1222 recipients totaled only 5 to 7. Vaccine-related CD4 TCRs covered spike, predominating at 160-218 and 743-854. A rise in Spike-specific TCR breadth and depth followed two AZD1222 doses.

CDR1 MDHEN and CDR2 SYDVKM come from the germline V gene. The length of the CDR3 is 17 residues. The V gene end was trimmed by 6 bases and the J gene end by 2 bases; junction bases not matched to a gene: 10. Only in-frame clones appear in the TCRdb table, and some are missing; sequencing was by immunoSEQ multiplex PCR. The sample holds 120,000 or so clones, about 89% seen once. Sequencing used peripheral blood, obtained on day 0 of AZD1222 vaccination. The V gene is TRBV28, the J gene TRBJ2-7; the match to TRBD2 covers 13 bases. This TCR came from an adult in good health. The chain's CDR3 is CASRLAGGPVGAYEQYF. The CDR3 nucleotides are TGTGCCAGCAGACTAGCGGGAGGGCCGGTTGGAGCCTACGAGCAGTACTTC.